The rows below give T cell receptor beta chains drawn from one sample of a study of blood T cell repertoires in COVID-19. Data came from immunoSEQ multiplex PCR; TCRdb stores just in-frame clones and leaves some out. The sample carries roughly 280,000 clones, 87% recorded once. The sample was peripheral blood. These receptors came from a woman in her forties or fifties who had recovered from COVID-19. Both conserved end residues are part of each CDR3. D genes are given only for firm matches. Not all rows give a size; the values are once, few, many and, for expanded clones, a class.

d_gene | j_gene | len | abundance | v_gene | CDR3aa | CDR3nt
TRBD2 | TRBJ2-1 | 15 | - | TRBV5-1 | CASSLAGGGAGEQFF | TGCGCCAGCAGCTTGGCTGGCGGGGGGGCAGGTGAGCAGTTCTTC
- | TRBJ1-6 | 16 | - | TRBV19 | CASTLAAGQRNSPLHF | TGTGCCAGTACCCTCGCTGCCGGACAGCGGAATTCACCCCTCCACTTT
TRBD2 | TRBJ2-5 | 12 | few | TRBV12-3/TRBV12-4 | CASTSGRETQYF | TGTGCCAGTACTAGCGGGAGAGAGACCCAGTACTTC
- | TRBJ1-4 | 16 | - | TRBV5-1 | CASSLGPVSRGEKLFF | TGCGCCAGCAGCTTGGGTCCTGTGAGTCGGGGTGAAAAACTGTTTTTT
- | TRBJ2-7 | 14 | once | TRBV6-1 | CASRPNRESYEQYF | TGTGCCAGCAGGCCTAACAGGGAATCCTACGAGCAGTACTTC
TRBD2 | TRBJ2-3 | 17 | - | TRBV10-3 | CAISDFSSGGHTDTQYF | TGTGCCATCAGTGACTTCTCTAGCGGGGGGCACACAGATACGCAGTATTTT
- | TRBJ2-3 | 16 | - | TRBV4-2 | CASSQDRGGGRDTQYF | TGTGCCAGCAGCCAAGATCGGGGCGGGGGCAGGGATACGCAGTATTTT
TRBD1 | TRBJ1-6 | 15 | - | TRBV2 | CASSDSRTGVAPLHF | TGTGCCAGCAGTGATAGTCGGACAGGGGTCGCACCCCTCCACTTT
- | TRBJ2-5 | 14 | - | TRBV24-1 | CATSEAGGQETQYF | TGTGCCACCAGTGAGGCCGGGGGCCAAGAGACCCAGTACTTC
TRBD1 | TRBJ1-1 | 13 | once | TRBV29-1 | CSVEKGQHTEAFF | TGCAGCGTTGAAAAGGGACAGCACACTGAAGCTTTCTTT
- | TRBJ2-7 | 14 | - | TRBV7-2 | CASSLGPQGYEQYF | TGTGCCAGCAGCTTAGGGCCGCAGGGATACGAGCAGTACTTC
- | TRBJ2-1 | 12 | - | TRBV5-1 | CASSFSSTEQFF | TGCGCCAGCAGCTTTTCCTCTACTGAGCAGTTCTTC
- | TRBJ1-4 | 16 | - | TRBV5-1 | CASRHDRKTTNEKLFF | TGCGCCAGCAGACATGACAGAAAAACAACTAATGAAAAACTGTTTTTT
TRBD2 | TRBJ2-7 | 14 | few | TRBV5-1 | CASSLAGPPYEQYF | TGCGCCAGCAGCTTAGCGGGACCGCCTTACGAGCAGTACTTC
- | TRBJ2-7 | 11 | - | TRBV27 | CASSTLREQYF | TGTGCCAGCAGTACACTCAGGGAGCAGTACTTC